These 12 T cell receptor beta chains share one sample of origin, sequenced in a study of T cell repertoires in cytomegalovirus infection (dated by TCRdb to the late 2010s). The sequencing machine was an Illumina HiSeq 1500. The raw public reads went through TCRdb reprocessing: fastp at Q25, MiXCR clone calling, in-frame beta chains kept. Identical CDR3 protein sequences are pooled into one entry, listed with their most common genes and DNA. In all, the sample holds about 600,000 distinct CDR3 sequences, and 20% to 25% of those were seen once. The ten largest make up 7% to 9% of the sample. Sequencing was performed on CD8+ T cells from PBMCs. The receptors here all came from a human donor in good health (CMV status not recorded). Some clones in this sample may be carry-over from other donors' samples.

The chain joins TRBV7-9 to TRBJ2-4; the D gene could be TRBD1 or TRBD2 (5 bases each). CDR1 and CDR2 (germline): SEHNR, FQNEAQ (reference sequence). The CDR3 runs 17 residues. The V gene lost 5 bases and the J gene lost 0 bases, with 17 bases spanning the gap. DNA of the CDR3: TGTGCCAGCAGCAAGATCTACGATGGGGGAGCCAAAAACATTCAGTACTTC. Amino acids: CASSKIYDGGAKNIQYF.

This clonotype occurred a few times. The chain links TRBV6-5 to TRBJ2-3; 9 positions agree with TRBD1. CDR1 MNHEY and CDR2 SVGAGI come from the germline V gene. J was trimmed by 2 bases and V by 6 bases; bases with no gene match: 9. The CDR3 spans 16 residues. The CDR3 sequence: CASRSGTGPPTDTQYF. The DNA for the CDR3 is TGTGCCAGCAGGTCCGGGACAGGGCCCCCCACAGATACGCAGTATTTT.

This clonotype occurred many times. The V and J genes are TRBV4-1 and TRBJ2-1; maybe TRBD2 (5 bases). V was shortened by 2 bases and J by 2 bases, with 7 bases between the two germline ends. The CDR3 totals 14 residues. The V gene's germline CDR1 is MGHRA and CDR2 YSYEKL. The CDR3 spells CASSQPGTYNEQFF. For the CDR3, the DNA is TGCGCCAGCAGCCAACCCGGGACCTACAATGAGCAGTTCTTC.

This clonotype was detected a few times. CDR3 sequence: CASSTKGQGLNYGYTF. CDR3 nucleotide sequence: TGTGCCAGCAGTACCAAAGGACAGGGCCTAAACTATGGCTACACCTTC. The chain links TRBV28 to TRBJ1-2; TRBD1 matches 8 bases. V lost 5 bases to trimming and J lost 2 bases; unmatched junction nucleotides: 10. This CDR3 region has 16 residues. Germline loops: CDR1 MDHEN, CDR2 SYDVKM.

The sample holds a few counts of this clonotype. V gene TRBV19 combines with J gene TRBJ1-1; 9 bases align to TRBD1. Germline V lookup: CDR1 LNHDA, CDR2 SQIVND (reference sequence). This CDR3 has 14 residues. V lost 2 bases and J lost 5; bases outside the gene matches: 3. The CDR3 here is CASSITGTGTEAFF. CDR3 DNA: TGTGCCAGTAGTATAACCGGGACAGGGACTGAAGCTTTCTTT.

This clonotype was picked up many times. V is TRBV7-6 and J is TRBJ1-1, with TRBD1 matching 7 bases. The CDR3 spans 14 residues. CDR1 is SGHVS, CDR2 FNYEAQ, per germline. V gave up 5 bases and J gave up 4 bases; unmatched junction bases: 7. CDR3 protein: CASSLTGPGTEAFF. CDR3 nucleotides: TGTGCCAGCAGCCTGACAGGGCCAGGCACTGAAGCTTTCTTT.

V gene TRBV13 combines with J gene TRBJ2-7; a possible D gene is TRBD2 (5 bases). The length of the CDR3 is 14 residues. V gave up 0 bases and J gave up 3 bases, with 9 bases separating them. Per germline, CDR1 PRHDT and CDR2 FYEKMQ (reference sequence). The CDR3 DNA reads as TGTGCCAGCAGCTTAGGCCCTAGCAGCTACGAGCAGTACTTC. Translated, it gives CASSLGPSSYEQYF.

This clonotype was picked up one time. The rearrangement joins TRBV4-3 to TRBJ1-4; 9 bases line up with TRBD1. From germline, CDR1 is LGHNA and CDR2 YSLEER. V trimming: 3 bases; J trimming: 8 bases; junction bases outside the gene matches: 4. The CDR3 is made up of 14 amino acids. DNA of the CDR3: TGCGCCAGCAGCCAGACAGGGGGAGGAGAAAAACTGTTTTTT. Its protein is CASSQTGGGEKLFF.

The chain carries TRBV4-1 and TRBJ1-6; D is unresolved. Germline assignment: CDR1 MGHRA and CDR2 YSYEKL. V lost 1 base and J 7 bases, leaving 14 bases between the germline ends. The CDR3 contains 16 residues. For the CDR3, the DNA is TGCGCCAGCAGCCAAGTCCCCGAAAGAGGGAATTCACCCCTCCACTTT. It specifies CASSQVPERGNSPLHF.

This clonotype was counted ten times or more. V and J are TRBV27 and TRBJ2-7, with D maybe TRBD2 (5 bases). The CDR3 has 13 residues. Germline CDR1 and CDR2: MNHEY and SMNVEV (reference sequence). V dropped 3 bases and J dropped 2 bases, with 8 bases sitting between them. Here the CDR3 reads CASSLRRTYEQYF. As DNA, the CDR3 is TGTGCCAGCAGTTTGAGGAGGACCTACGAGCAGTACTTC.

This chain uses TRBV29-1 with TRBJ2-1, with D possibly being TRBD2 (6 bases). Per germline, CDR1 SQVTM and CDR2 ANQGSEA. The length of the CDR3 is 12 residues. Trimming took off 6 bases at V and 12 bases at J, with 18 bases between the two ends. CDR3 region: CSVPGGTVGQFF. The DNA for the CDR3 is TGCAGCGTCCCGGGTGGGACTGTAGGGCAGTTCTTC.

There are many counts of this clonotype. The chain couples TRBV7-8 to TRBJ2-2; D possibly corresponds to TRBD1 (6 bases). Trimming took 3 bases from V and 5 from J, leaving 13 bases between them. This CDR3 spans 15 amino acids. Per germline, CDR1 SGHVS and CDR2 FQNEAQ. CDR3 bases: TGTGCCAGCAGCTTTGACAGAAGGGGGACCGGGGAGCTGTTTTTT. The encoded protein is CASSFDRRGTGELFF.